This T cell receptor (beta chain) was recovered during a study of T cells in Graves' hyperthyroidism and ophthalmopathy. This clonotype was found many times. Its antigen is undetermined. Uncontrolled infection, other autoimmune disease, pregnancy or lactation led to exclusion. Looked up from germline, CDR1 is MDHEN and CDR2 is SYDVKM. This CDR3 is built from 13 residues. V was trimmed by 9 bases and J by 3 bases, leaving 13 bases between them. Study findings and constraints: Also found in blood were most expanded thyroid clonotypes above 0.001.

TCR beta CDR3 region amplification was performed from RNA transcripts. The HTBI primer set served for first-round RT-PCR of the TCR CDR3. TCRdb re-called the multiplex PCR reads with MiXCR, one entry per CDR3 protein. The table includes over 300,000 distinct CDR3 sequences, roughly 14% detected once. Material: blood. This clonotype originated in a woman aged 55 to 70 with Graves' hyperthyroidism. The chain joins TRBV28 to TRBJ2-3; unclear D gene. In DNA form, the CDR3 reads TGTGCCAGTATCCAGATAGAAACAGATACGCAGTATTTT. Amino acid sequence: CASIQIETDTQYF.